These 29 T cell receptor beta chains originate from one sample sequenced in a study of identical twins. TCRdb re-analysed the 5' RACE reads in MiXCR, keeping a single row per CDR3 protein. The repertoire includes approximately 1.8 million distinct CDR3 sequences, less than 40% of them detected once, and 0.27% sits in the top ten. The specimen was cord blood. All receptors derive from a newborn girl in good health.

This clonotype was observed a handful of times. The V and J genes are TRBV6-1 and TRBJ2-7; 8 positions match TRBD2. V lost 0 bases, J lost 2 bases, and 0 bases stayed unmatched. The CDR3 length is 14 residues. Germline V gives CDR1 MNHNS, CDR2 SASEGT. The CDR3 is CASSEASGTYEQYF. CDR3 nucleotides: TGTGCCAGCAGTGAAGCTAGCGGGACCTACGAGCAGTACTTC.

In this sample, this clonotype turned up many times. The V and J genes are TRBV12-3 or TRBV12-4 and TRBJ2-7; D gene ambiguous. V lost 2 bases, J lost 2 bases, and 10 bases lay in between. The CDR3 consists of 14 residues. Written as DNA, the CDR3 is TGTGCCAGCAGTTTATCGACGGTGCCCTACGAGCAGTACTTC. It translates to CASSLSTVPYEQYF.

In its sample, this clonotype was seen a few times. The J gene is TRBJ2-7, the V gene TRBV5-1; D unclear. Germline CDR1 is SGHRS and CDR2 is YFSETQ. The CDR3 is made up of 15 amino acids. Between the trimmed V and J ends, which lost 0 bases and 5 bases, there was a span of 15 bases. The DNA for the CDR3 is TGCGCCAGCAGCTTGGAGACTTCCGTCGGGCACGAGCAGTACTTC. As protein: CASSLETSVGHEQYF.

In this sample, this clonotype turned up once. This chain joins TRBV10-3 and TRBJ1-1, with D unclear. Trimming took off 10 bases at V and 4 bases at J, with 16 bases between the two ends. The germline V gene encodes CDR1 ENHRY and CDR2 SYGVKD. This CDR3 contains 13 residues. The CDR3 DNA reads TGTGCCACCCAGGAGGGTTTAGGCACTGAAGCTTTCTTT. It codes for CATQEGLGTEAFF.

This clonotype was seen only a few times. The rearrangement uses TRBV5-4 and TRBJ2-3; 10 nucleotides align to TRBD2. The germline V gene encodes CDR1 SGHNT and CDR2 YYREEE (reference sequence). This CDR3 has 17 residues. V lost 6 bases to trimming and J lost 1 base; unmatched junction nucleotides: 11. CDR3 sequence (DNA): TGTGCCAGCAACCTGGGGAAAGGGACTAGCGGCACAGATACGCAGTATTTT. It specifies CASNLGKGTSGTDTQYF. Full variable domain (remainder filled in from reference TRBV5-4 and TRBJ2-3): ETGVTQSPTHLIKTRGQQVTLRCSSQSGHNTVSWYQQALGQGPQFIFQYYREEENGRGNFPPRFSGLQFPNYSSELNVNALELDDSALYLCASNLGKGTSGTDTQYFGPGTRLTVL.

In this sample, this clonotype turned up many times. This chain connects TRBV5-1 to TRBJ2-7; D ambiguous. The germline V gene encodes CDR1 SGHRS and CDR2 YFSETQ. The CDR3 runs 17 residues. V was pared by 4 bases and J by 2 bases, with 22 bases between. In DNA, the CDR3 is TGCGCCAGCAGCATGGGGTTAAGCTTCGTCGTCCCCTACGAGCAGTACTTC. Amino acid sequence: CASSMGLSFVVPYEQYF.

The rearrangement links TRBV2 to TRBJ1-1; D ambiguous. Germline CDR1 and CDR2: SNHLY and FYNNEI. Trimming left V 1 base short and J 3 bases short, with 6 bases between. CDR3 length equals 13 residues. CDR3 nucleotide sequence: TGTGCCAGCAGTGAAGGGAGGTACACTGAAGCTTTCTTT. Amino acids: CASSEGRYTEAFF.

V and J are TRBV29-1 and TRBJ2-1; a weak D match, TRBD1 (6 bases). The CDR3 consists of 14 residues. Trimming took 3 bases from V and 0 from J, leaving 9 bases between them. Germline values: CDR1 SQVTM, CDR2 ANQGSEA. The CDR3 reads CSVDGGPSYNEQFF. The CDR3 DNA reads as TGCAGCGTTGATGGGGGCCCCTCCTACAATGAGCAGTTCTTC.

This clonotype turned up a few times. The chain carries TRBV3-1 and TRBJ1-2, with 9 positions matching TRBD1. Unmatched junction bases numbered 9, after V lost 0 bases and J lost 7 bases. The length of the CDR3 is 16 residues. Germline V lookup: CDR1 LGHDT, CDR2 YNNKEL (reference sequence). The CDR3 nucleotides read TGTGCCAGCAGCCAAGACCCCACGACAGGGGGTTTTGGCTACACCTTC. It is translated as CASSQDPTTGGFGYTF. Looking up the rest from reference TRBV3-1 and TRBJ1-2 gives the full variable domain: DTAVSQTPKYLVTQMGNDKSIKCEQNLGHDTMYWYKQDSKKFLKIMFSYNNKELIINETVPNRFSPKSPDKAHLNLHINSLELGDSAVYFCASSQDPTTGGFGYTFGSGTRLTVV.

The chain uses TRBV14 and TRBJ1-1, with D tentatively TRBD1 (5 bases). CDR3 length: 13 amino acids. The V end was cut by 6 bases, the J end by 11 bases, with 19 bases between. The V gene's germline CDR1 is SGHDN and CDR2 FVKESK. For the CDR3, the DNA is TGTGCCAGCAGGGGAGGACACAACTCGGACGCTTTCTTT. Translating it yields CASRGGHNSDAFF.

The chain couples TRBV28 to TRBJ1-2; D is ambiguous. The CDR3 totals 13 residues. CDR1 MDHEN and CDR2 SYDVKM come from the germline V gene. V was trimmed by 10 bases and J by 0 bases, leaving 12 bases between them. The CDR3 DNA sequence: TGTGCCACCCCAAGCGGGACTAACTATGGCTACACCTTC. It encodes CATPSGTNYGYTF.

This clonotype was seen a few times. This chain links TRBV10-3 with TRBJ1-1; D possibly corresponds to TRBD1 (5 bases). The V gene lost 2 bases and the J gene lost 6 bases, with 7 bases spanning the gap. The germline V gene encodes CDR1 ENHRY and CDR2 SYGVKD. There are 12 residues in the CDR3. The CDR3 is CAISEGGAEAFF. CDR3 DNA: TGTGCCATCAGTGAGGGGGGGGCTGAAGCTTTCTTT.

This clonotype occurred a few times. The chain employs TRBV29-1 and TRBJ2-3; no clear D. This CDR3 has 13 residues. V was clipped by 3 bases and J by 1 base, with 8 bases between them. The germline gives CDR1 SQVTM, CDR2 ANQGSEA. CDR3 DNA: TGCAGCGTTGAGAAGGGTGGCACAGATACGCAGTATTTT. Its protein is CSVEKGGTDTQYF.

J is TRBJ1-1 and V is TRBV20-1; D may be TRBD1 (6 bases). This CDR3 contains 11 residues. Germline CDR1 is DFQATT and CDR2 is SNEGSKA (reference sequence). Trimming removed 4 bases from V and 7 bases from J, with 10 bases in between. CDR3 amino acids: CSATRTVEAFF. CDR3 sequence (DNA): TGCAGTGCTACCCGGACAGTTGAAGCTTTCTTT.

This clonotype was observed a few times. V gene TRBV20-1 combines with J gene TRBJ2-4, with D possibly TRBD2 on 6 matching bases. Per germline, CDR1 DFQATT and CDR2 SNEGSKA (reference sequence). The CDR3 loop spans 13 amino acids. The germline V and J ends were trimmed by 4 bases and 1 base, with 8 bases remaining between them. In nucleotides, the CDR3 is TGCAGTGCTACTAGCGTTGCCAAAAACATTCAGTACTTC. It specifies CSATSVAKNIQYF.

This clonotype showed up just a few times. The DNA for the CDR3 is TGCGCCAGCAGCTTGATTGGGACAGGGGACGTCCTGACTTTC. It yields the protein CASSLIGTGDVLTF. The chain has TRBV5-1 and TRBJ2-6, with 10 nucleotides matching TRBD1. This CDR3 spans 14 amino acids. V gave up 1 base and J gave up 11 bases; unmatched junction bases: 3. Germline CDR1 and CDR2: SGHRS and YFSETQ. Supplemented by reference TRBV5-1 and TRBJ2-6, the full variable domain reads KAGVTQTPRYLIKTRGQQVTLSCSPISGHRSVSWYQQTPGQGLQFLFEYFSETQRNKGNFPGRFSGRQFSNSRSEMNVSTLELGDSALYLCASSLIGTGDVLTFGAGSRLTVL.

V and J are TRBV28 and TRBJ2-1; TRBD2 aligns across 8 bases. The CDR3 has 15 amino acids. CDR1 and CDR2 from the germline V gene are MDHEN and SYDVKM. With 5 bases clipped from V and 6 bases from J, the junction kept 9 bases outside the gene matches. The CDR3 DNA is TGTGCCAGCAGTCCAGCGGGAGATACGGGCAATGAGCAGTTCTTC. Its protein product is CASSPAGDTGNEQFF.

This clonotype has only a few counts. CDR3 nucleotides: TGCAGCGCGACGCATGGGGGGGGCGAGGATACGCAGTATTTT. Protein sequence: CSATHGGGEDTQYF. This chain connects TRBV29-1 to TRBJ2-3, with a possible D match to TRBD2 (7 bases). The V end was cut by 7 bases, the J end by 6 bases, with 20 bases between. Germline CDR1 is SQVTM and CDR2 is ANQGSEA. CDR3 size: 14 residues.

This clonotype has more than one count but fewer than ten. The rearrangement uses TRBV4-1 and TRBJ2-1; 7 nucleotides align to TRBD2. Looked up from germline, CDR1 is MGHRA and CDR2 is YSYEKL. V dropped 1 base and J dropped 3; count of bases not matched to a gene: 6. The CDR3 is 16 residues long. DNA for the CDR3: TGCGCCAGCAGCCAAGCTCGACTAGCCAACTACAATGAGCAGTTCTTC. Amino acids: CASSQARLANYNEQFF.

The chain employs TRBV3-1 and TRBJ1-1; the D is unclear. The CDR3 length is 19 residues. From germline, CDR1 is LGHDT and CDR2 YNNKEL (reference sequence). Trimming removed 1 base from V and 4 bases from J, with 25 bases in between. CDR3 DNA: TGTGCCAGCAGCCAAGGGTCGAGCAGAAACCCCTTTTGGGGCACTGAAGCTTTCTTT. It is translated as CASSQGSSRNPFWGTEAFF.

The genes are TRBV29-1 and TRBJ2-2; TRBD2 agrees at 8 bases. Germline V gives CDR1 SQVTM, CDR2 ANQGSEA. V lost 7 bases, J lost 0 bases, and 1 base stayed unmatched. The CDR3 is 13 residues long. CDR3 loop: CSGGLANTGELFF. The DNA for the CDR3 is TGCAGCGGGGGACTAGCGAACACCGGGGAGCTGTTTTTT.

The J gene is TRBJ2-7, the V gene TRBV28; unclear D gene. Germline CDR1 MDHEN, CDR2 SYDVKM. The CDR3 is 13 residues long. Between the trimmed V and J ends, which lost 4 bases and 11 bases, there was a span of 18 bases. This chain's CDR3 is CASSSPSQPPEYF. DNA of the CDR3: TGTGCCAGCAGTTCCCCCAGCCAACCCCCGGAGTACTTC.

The chain has TRBV18 and TRBJ2-1; D might be TRBD2 (6 bases). The length of the CDR3 is 17 residues. The V end lost 2 bases, the J end lost 0 bases, and 14 bases lay between the germline ends. The germline CDR1 and CDR2 sequences are KGHSH and LQKENI. The CDR3 is CASSPVVSGSSYNEQFF. The CDR3 nucleotides are TGTGCCAGCTCACCAGTGGTTAGCGGCTCCTCCTACAATGAGCAGTTCTTC. Full variable domain (outside the CDR3, taken from reference TRBV18 and TRBJ2-1): NAGVMQNPRHLVRRRGQEARLRCSPMKGHSHVYWYRQLPEEGLKFMVYLQKENIIDESGMPKERFSAEFPKEGPSILRIQQVVRGDSAAYFCASSPVVSGSSYNEQFFGPGTRLTVL.

V is TRBV27 and J is TRBJ1-5, with TRBD1 identical over 10 bases. Unmatched junction bases numbered 2, after V lost 1 base and J lost 2 bases. In germline, CDR1 is MNHEY, CDR2 SMNVEV (reference sequence). There are 16 residues in the CDR3. CDR3 sequence reads: CASSLYGTGGNQPQHF. In nucleotides, the CDR3 is TGTGCCAGCAGTTTATATGGGACAGGGGGCAATCAGCCCCAGCATTTT.

In its sample, this clonotype was seen a few times. The rearrangement uses TRBV7-9 and TRBJ2-1; the match to TRBD2 covers 13 bases. The germline V gene has CDR1 SEHNR and CDR2 FQNEAQ (reference sequence). Trimming cost V 1 base and J 9 bases; bases outside gene matches: 3. The CDR3 contains 15 residues. DNA of the CDR3: TGTGCCAGCAGCTTAGGACTAGCGGGAGGTGCTGAGCAGTTCTTC. Amino acid sequence: CASSLGLAGGAEQFF. The whole variable domain, remainder taken from reference TRBV7-9 and TRBJ2-1, is DTGVSQNPRHKITKRGQNVTFRCDPISEHNRLYWYRQTLGQGPEFLTYFQNEAQLEKSRLLSDRFSAERPKGSFSTLEIQRTEQGDSAMYLCASSLGLAGGAEQFFGPGTRLTVL.

The CDR3, as DNA: TGCAGTGCTAGATCCCATTCTAGGACAGATACGCAGTATTTT. Amino acids: CSARSHSRTDTQYF. V is TRBV20-1 and J is TRBJ2-3; D is ambiguous. Germline V gene data show CDR1 as DFQATT and CDR2 as SNEGSKA (reference sequence). V was clipped by 2 bases and J by 3 bases, with 12 bases between them. The CDR3 length is 14 residues.

V is TRBV12-3 or TRBV12-4 and J is TRBJ2-3; D unresolved. Deletions cut 3 bases from V and 9 bases from J, with 13 bases between. This CDR3 has 13 amino acids. The CDR3 bases are TGTGCCAGCAGTTTTGGAGTAAGACTGACGCAGTATTTT. Translation: CASSFGVRLTQYF.

Here the CDR3 DNA reads TGCAGTGACCACACAGGGGTAAAGACTGAAGCTTTCTTT. This codes for CSDHTGVKTEAFF. This chain connects TRBV20-1 to TRBJ1-1; 7 bases map to TRBD1. With 7 bases clipped from V and 5 bases from J, the junction kept 10 bases outside the gene matches. This CDR3 comprises 13 residues. Germline V gives CDR1 DFQATT, CDR2 SNEGSKA (reference sequence).

This chain uses TRBV20-1 with TRBJ2-1; TRBD1 agrees at 8 bases. This CDR3 comprises 16 residues. V trimming: 0 bases; J trimming: 5 bases; junction bases outside the gene matches: 9. Germline CDR1 DFQATT, CDR2 SNEGSKA (reference sequence). DNA of the CDR3: TGCAGTGCTAGAGATACAGGGGGACTCCCCAACAATGAGCAGTTCTTC. This codes for CSARDTGGLPNNEQFF.